These T cell receptor beta chains were read from a single sample in a study of CD8+ T cells in alopecia areata. Here immunoSEQ multiplex PCR was the method, and the copy in TCRdb shows in-frame clones only, minus some. Of about 110,000 clones in the sample, approximately 59% are singletons; the top ten hold 20% to 25%. The specimen sequenced was CD8+ T cells sorted from blood. Source of these receptors: a human donor in good health. Both conserved end residues are part of each CDR3. The order of the fields is D gene, clone size, J gene, V gene, CDR3 protein, CDR3 DNA. The D gene is left open where the match is weak. Clone size, where shown, is once, few, many, or a class for clones that have expanded.

TRBD2 | . | TRBJ2-7 | TRBV30 | CAWSVSGRNEQYF | TGTGCCTGGAGTGTGAGCGGGAGGAACGAGCAGTACTTC
. | . | TRBJ1-5 | TRBV5-6 | CASSLGDNNQPQHF | TGTGCCAGCAGCTTGGGGGACAACAATCAGCCCCAGCATTTT
. | . | TRBJ1-2 | TRBV28 | CASSLVLAEGYTF | TGTGCCAGCAGTTTGGTACTGGCGGAGGGCTACACCTTC
. | . | TRBJ2-1 | TRBV9 | CASSVGYNEQFF | TGTGCCAGCAGCGTAGGATACAATGAGCAGTTCTTC
TRBD2 | . | TRBJ2-7 | TRBV5-6 | CASSSDSGGSYEQYF | TGTGCCAGCAGCTCGGATAGCGGGGGCTCCTACGAGCAGTACTTC
. | . | TRBJ2-3 | TRBV28 | CASSWGILSTDTQYF | TGTGCCAGCAGTTGGGGGATTCTCTCCACAGATACGCAGTATTTT
. | . | TRBJ2-7 | TRBV5-1 | CASSLAEGVEQYF | TGCGCCAGCAGCTTGGCCGAAGGGGTCGAGCAGTACTTC
TRBD1 | . | TRBJ2-7 | TRBV5-1 | CASSLGQGFSYEQYF | TGCGCCAGCAGCTTGGGACAGGGCTTCTCCTACGAGCAGTACTTC
. | few | TRBJ2-1 | TRBV7-8 | CASSLDDGGLSYNEQFF | TGTGCCAGCAGCTTAGATGATGGGGGCCTCTCCTACAATGAGCAGTTCTTC
. | few | TRBJ2-7 | TRBV28 | CASSLGGFSYEQYF | TGTGCCAGCAGTTTAGGGGGGTTCTCCTACGAGCAGTACTTC
. | . | TRBJ2-7 | TRBV7-8 | CASSLGGQPTHEQYF | TGTGCCAGCAGCCTAGGAGGACAGCCTACCCACGAGCAGTACTTC
. | . | TRBJ2-1 | TRBV5-6 | CASSWGVEQFF | TGTGCCAGCAGCTGGGGCGTTGAGCAGTTCTTC
. | . | TRBJ2-5 | TRBV29-1 | CSVDEGSRVQETQYF | TGCAGCGTTGATGAGGGTAGTAGGGTCCAAGAGACCCAGTACTTC
. | . | TRBJ2-7 | TRBV7-9 | CASSLTYEQYF | TGTGCCAGCAGCCTAACCTACGAGCAGTACTTC
. | . | TRBJ2-2 | TRBV6-5 | CASSLRGGNTGELFF | TGTGCCAGCAGTTTACGTGGGGGAAACACCGGGGAGCTGTTTTTT
TRBD2 | once | TRBJ2-4 | TRBV9 | CASSVGGLAYF | TGTGCCAGCAGCGTAGGGGGACTAGCGTACTTC
. | . | TRBJ1-2 | TRBV2 | CASSGGDFGYGYTF | TGTGCCAGCAGTGGGGGTGACTTCGGCTATGGCTACACCTTC
TRBD2 | few | TRBJ2-3 | TRBV29-1 | CGGAGVDTQYF | TGCGGTGGGGCGGGGGTAGATACGCAGTATTTT
TRBD1 | . | TRBJ2-3 | TRBV27 | CASSLSGRGLWPDTQYF | TGTGCCAGCAGTTTATCGGGCAGGGGGCTTTGGCCAGATACGCAGTATTTT
. | . | TRBJ2-1 | TRBV13 | CASSLGPDTGEQFF | TGTGCCAGCAGCTTAGGGCCGGACACGGGGGAGCAGTTCTTC
TRBD1 | few | TRBJ1-2 | TRBV7-9 | CASRSAWATGFDGSRGYTF | TGTGCCAGCAGATCAGCTTGGGCGACAGGGTTCGATGGGTCTCGTGGCTACACCTTC
TRBD2 | . | TRBJ2-2 | TRBV4-1 | CASSQVRTRDTGELFF | TGCGCCAGCAGCCAAGTACGGACTAGGGACACCGGGGAGCTGTTTTTT
. | . | TRBJ1-2 | TRBV2 | CASSESWETLSYGYTF | TGTGCCAGCAGTGAAAGTTGGGAAACGCTCTCCTATGGCTACACCTTC